This record covers a single T cell receptor beta chain. What antigen it recognizes has not been identified. No base qualities exist here, and no much larger clone lies one base off it. TCRbeta CDR3 regions were amplified from genomic DNA by means of the immunoSEQ Assay, a bias-controlled multiplex PCR. Per the original workflow: The number of nucleated cells in each sample was estimated from the amplification of reference gene primers within the assay. To quantify the absolute abundance of each unique TCRbeta CDR3 rearrangement, sequence reads were collapsed and filtered. For each sample, productive Simpson clonality was calculated as the square root of Simpson's diversity index across productive rearrangements. The table comes from immuneACCESS by way of TCRdb, which keeps in-frame sequences with V and J called. Part of the clones is missing from these tables; in studies checked, under half for an unresolved V gene and the rest for unknown reasons. V and J calls and clone size are copied from that table; D and trimming were computed from the DNA. This sample has more than 250,000 clones in its table, and 85% of those were observed once. Of the sample, around 5.5% falls within the top ten clones.

This entry is derived from a study of blood T cell repertoires in COVID-19 (dated by TCRdb to between 2020 and 2021). Context from the whole study: The collaborator samples originated in the United States, Italy and Spain and spanned the acute and convalescent phases of COVID-19. The prospective study material was composed of cDNA or gDNA derived from T cells, B-cell-depleted T cells, or PBMCs. Subjects who had been exposed to COVID-19, were actively infected with it, or had recovered from it provided the deeply sampled blood TCRbeta repertoires that made up the dataset. The repertoires were made available in a free public database intended to serve as a resource for research on the immune response to SARS-CoV-2. Samples were obtained from the ongoing ImmuneRACE study (first 160 participants) and from 1,254 subjects provided by 6 global collaborators. Sample metadata almost always included a de-identified subject ID, COVID-19 status, age in years and sex. Where available, HLA class I and class II types were taken from metadata supplied by the sample provider and were not determined by assay-based typing.

The CDR3 contains 13 residues, cysteine and phenylalanine counted. Here the CDR3 DNA is all that survives: 39 bases in frame from base 1. CDR1 and CDR2 are read off the germline V gene as MDHEN and SYDVKM. Trimming takes 8 bases off V and 6 bases off J; junction bases not matched to a gene: 7. The collaborating institutions used their own protocols to collect whole blood in K2EDTA tubes. For TCRbeta analysis, collaborator samples were shipped as frozen whole blood, as isolated PBMCs, or as DNA extracted from either sample type. Results and caveats for the whole study, not just this receptor: The quantity of clinical and demographic metadata differed by source and by participant and was supplied without curation.

Sequenced input: peripheral blood. The rearrangement combines TRBV28 with TRBJ1-2; a stretch of 9 junction bases matches TRBD1. The origin of this receptor is a man aged 50 to 60 with active or convalescent COVID-19. The CDR3 sequence is CASVRGQGNGYTF. Read as DNA, the sequence is TGTGCCAGCGTTAGGGGACAGGGAAATGGCTACACCTTC.